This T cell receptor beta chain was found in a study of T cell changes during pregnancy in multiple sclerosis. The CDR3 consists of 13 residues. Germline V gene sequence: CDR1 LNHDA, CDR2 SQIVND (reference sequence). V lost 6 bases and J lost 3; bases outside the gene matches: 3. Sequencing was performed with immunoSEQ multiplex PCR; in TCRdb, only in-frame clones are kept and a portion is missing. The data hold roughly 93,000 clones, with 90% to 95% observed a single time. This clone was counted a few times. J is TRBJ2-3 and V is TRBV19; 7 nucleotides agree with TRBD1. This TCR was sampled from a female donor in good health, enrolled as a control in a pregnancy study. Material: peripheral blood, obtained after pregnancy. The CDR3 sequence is CASRKTGTDTQYF. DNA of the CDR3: TGTGCCAGTAGGAAGACAGGGACAGATACGCAGTATTTT.